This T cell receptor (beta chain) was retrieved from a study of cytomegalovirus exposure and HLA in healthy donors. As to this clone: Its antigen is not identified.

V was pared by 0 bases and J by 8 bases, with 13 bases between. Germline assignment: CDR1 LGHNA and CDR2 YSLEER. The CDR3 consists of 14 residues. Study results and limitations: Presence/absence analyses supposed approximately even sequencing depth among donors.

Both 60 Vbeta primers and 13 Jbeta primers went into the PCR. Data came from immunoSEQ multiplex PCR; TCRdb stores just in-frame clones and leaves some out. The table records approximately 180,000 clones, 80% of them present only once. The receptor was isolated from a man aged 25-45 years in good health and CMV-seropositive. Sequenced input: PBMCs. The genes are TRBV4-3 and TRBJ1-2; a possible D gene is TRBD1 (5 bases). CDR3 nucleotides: TGCGCCAGCAGCCAAGAGATCCAGGGAGGAGGCTACACCTTC. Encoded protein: CASSQEIQGGGYTF.